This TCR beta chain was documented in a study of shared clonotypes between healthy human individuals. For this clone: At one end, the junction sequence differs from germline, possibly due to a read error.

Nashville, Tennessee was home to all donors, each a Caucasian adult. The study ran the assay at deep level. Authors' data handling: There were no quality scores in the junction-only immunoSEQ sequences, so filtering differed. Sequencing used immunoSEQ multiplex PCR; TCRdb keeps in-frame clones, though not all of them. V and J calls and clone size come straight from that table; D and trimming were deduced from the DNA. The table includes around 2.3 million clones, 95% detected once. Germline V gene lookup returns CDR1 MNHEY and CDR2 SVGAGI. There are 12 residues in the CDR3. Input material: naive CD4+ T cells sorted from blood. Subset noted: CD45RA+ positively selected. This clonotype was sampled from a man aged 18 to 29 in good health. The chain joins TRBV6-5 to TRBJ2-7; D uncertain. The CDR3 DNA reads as TGTGCCAGCAGTTACTCTCCTAATAAGGCCTATTTC. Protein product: CASSYSPNKAYF.